This T cell receptor (beta chain) was profiled in a study of CD8 T cells in ankylosing spondylitis. Study observations and caveats: Fewer than ten highly homologous variants made up a TCR beta motif that seemed to typify ankylosing spondylitis blood. Earlier studies detected some motif variants in reactive arthritis synovial fluid and blood.

This CDR3 has 13 residues. CDR1 is MNHNS and CDR2 is SASEGT in the germline V gene. V lost 7 bases, J lost 4 bases, and 13 bases lay in between. TCRdb re-derived calls from the 5' RACE reads in MiXCR, one entry per CDR3 protein. Of approximately 520,000 distinct CDR3 sequences listed, roughly 5.2% are singletons. In this sample, this clonotype turned up a few times. Its target is unknown. The chain is built from TRBV6-1 and TRBJ1-2, with D possibly TRBD1 on 6 matching bases. This receptor was taken from a male donor with ankylosing spondylitis. The sample taken for sequencing was blood, either unsorted or a sorted T cell fraction (not recorded which). DNA of the CDR3: TGTGCCAGCACCCAAGGACAGCTCTATGGCTACACCTTC. Translated, it gives CASTQGQLYGYTF.